This TCR beta chain was identified in a study of OX40 agonist ivuxolimab in advanced cancers. This CDR3 comprises 13 residues. V was trimmed by 1 base and J by 7 bases, leaving 8 bases between them. Per germline, CDR1 SNHLY and CDR2 FYNNEI. Measured with immunoSEQ multiplex PCR; TCRdb has only the in-frame clones, and not every one. The table shows approximately 31,000 clones, with around 80% occurring only once. V gene TRBV2 combines with J gene TRBJ2-1; D unclear. The sequence was collected from an adult with an advanced solid tumor such as melanoma, head and neck, liver or kidney cancer. This specimen was CD4+ or CD8+ T cells sorted from blood, taken in a trial of the OX40 agonist ivuxolimab. In DNA, the CDR3 is TGTGCCAGCAGTGAAGGCAGCATGAATGAGCAGTTCTTC. Translated, it gives CASSEGSMNEQFF.